A selection of T cell receptor beta chains follows, all from one sample in a study of blood T cell repertoires in COVID-19. The assay was immunoSEQ multiplex PCR, and TCRdb's table has in-frame clones only and misses some. The repertoire consists of hundreds of thousands of clones, with about nine tenths occurring once and the leading ten covering less than 2.5%. The sample consisted of PBMCs or T cells enriched from blood (not recorded which). The receptors derive from a woman younger than 35 who had recovered from COVID-19. CDR3s include the opening cysteine and the closing phenylalanine or tryptophan. Fields, in order: clone size, J gene, V gene, CDR3 length, D gene, CDR3 protein, CDR3 DNA. The D gene is left open where the match is weak. Size is omitted from some rows. Given values are once, few, many or a class for expanded clones.

clone size: -
J gene: TRBJ2-7
V gene: TRBV18
CDR3 length: 21
D gene: -
CDR3 protein: CASSPPSTAGGTVASSYEQYF
CDR3 DNA: TGTGCCAGCTCACCACCCTCGACGGCCGGCGGGACAGTTGCAAGCTCCTACGAGCAGTACTTC

clone size: -
J gene: TRBJ2-1
V gene: TRBV5-1
CDR3 length: 15
D gene: -
CDR3 protein: CASSFGGSSYNEQFF
CDR3 DNA: TGCGCCAGCAGCTTTGGGGGGAGCTCCTACAATGAGCAGTTCTTC

clone size: -
J gene: TRBJ2-5
V gene: TRBV12-3/TRBV12-4
CDR3 length: 11
D gene: -
CDR3 protein: CASSFGGLLYF
CDR3 DNA: TGTGCCAGCAGTTTCGGGGGGCTTCTGTACTTC

clone size: few
J gene: TRBJ2-7
V gene: TRBV3-1/TRBV3-2
CDR3 length: 15
D gene: TRBD2
CDR3 protein: CASSQGGLAGYEQYF
CDR3 DNA: TGTGCCAGCAGCCAAGGGGGACTAGCAGGCTACGAGCAGTACTTC

clone size: -
J gene: TRBJ2-7
V gene: TRBV4-1
CDR3 length: 13
D gene: TRBD2
CDR3 protein: CASSPGLAGEQYF
CDR3 DNA: TGCGCCAGCAGCCCCGGACTAGCAGGCGAGCAGTACTTC

clone size: -
J gene: TRBJ1-2
V gene: TRBV28
CDR3 length: 15
D gene: TRBD1
CDR3 protein: CASTRGTGGNYGYTF
CDR3 DNA: TGTGCCAGCACCCGAGGGACAGGGGGCAACTATGGCTACACCTTC

clone size: -
J gene: TRBJ1-1
V gene: TRBV18
CDR3 length: 14
D gene: -
CDR3 protein: CASSPGAAGTEAFF
CDR3 DNA: TGTGCCAGCTCACCAGGAGCGGCGGGCACTGAAGCTTTCTTT

clone size: -
J gene: TRBJ2-5
V gene: TRBV4-1
CDR3 length: 13
D gene: TRBD2
CDR3 protein: CASSQLAGETQYF
CDR3 DNA: TGCGCCAGCAGCCAACTAGCGGGAGAGACCCAGTACTTC

clone size: -
J gene: TRBJ1-1
V gene: TRBV27
CDR3 length: 15
D gene: -
CDR3 protein: CASSLSAGINTEAFF
CDR3 DNA: TGTGCCAGCAGTTTATCGGCAGGGATAAACACTGAAGCTTTCTTT

clone size: few
J gene: TRBJ1-1
V gene: TRBV7-2
CDR3 length: 13
D gene: -
CDR3 protein: CASSYRVYTEAFF
CDR3 DNA: TGTGCCAGCAGCTACAGGGTCTACACTGAAGCTTTCTTT

clone size: -
J gene: TRBJ1-2
V gene: TRBV14
CDR3 length: 13
D gene: -
CDR3 protein: CASSQGQNYGYTF
CDR3 DNA: TGTGCCAGCAGCCAAGGACAGAACTATGGCTACACCTTC

clone size: -
J gene: TRBJ1-1
V gene: TRBV4-1
CDR3 length: 17
D gene: TRBD1
CDR3 protein: CASSQGDRVYRNTEAFF
CDR3 DNA: TGCGCCAGCAGCCAAGGTGACAGGGTATACAGGAACACTGAAGCTTTCTTT

clone size: -
J gene: TRBJ1-6
V gene: TRBV28
CDR3 length: 16
D gene: TRBD1
CDR3 protein: CASRDSRQGPNSPLHF
CDR3 DNA: TGTGCCAGCAGGGACTCAAGACAGGGCCCTAATTCACCCCTCCACTTT

clone size: -
J gene: TRBJ2-1
V gene: TRBV28
CDR3 length: 14
D gene: TRBD2
CDR3 protein: CASSFTSGNNEQFF
CDR3 DNA: TGTGCCAGCAGTTTCACTAGCGGTAACAATGAGCAGTTCTTC

clone size: -
J gene: TRBJ2-7
V gene: TRBV6-9
CDR3 length: 14
D gene: -
CDR3 protein: CASSYRQGTYEQYF
CDR3 DNA: TGTGCCAGCAGTTATCGGCAGGGAACCTACGAGCAGTACTTC

clone size: -
J gene: TRBJ1-1
V gene: TRBV28
CDR3 length: 14
D gene: -
CDR3 protein: CASSSGGVNTEAFF
CDR3 DNA: TGTGCCAGCAGTTCGGGGGGGGTGAACACTGAAGCTTTCTTT

clone size: few
J gene: TRBJ2-7
V gene: TRBV28
CDR3 length: 11
D gene: -
CDR3 protein: CASSFGYEQYF
CDR3 DNA: TGTGCCAGCAGTTTCGGCTACGAGCAGTACTTC

clone size: -
J gene: TRBJ2-3
V gene: TRBV4-3
CDR3 length: 15
D gene: -
CDR3 protein: CASSQEAGATDTQYF
CDR3 DNA: TGCGCCAGCAGCCAAGAGGCAGGGGCCACAGATACGCAGTATTTT

clone size: -
J gene: TRBJ1-2
V gene: TRBV20-1
CDR3 length: 11
D gene: -
CDR3 protein: CSASRNYGYTF
CDR3 DNA: TGCAGTGCAAGCAGGAACTATGGCTACACCTTC

clone size: once
J gene: TRBJ1-1
V gene: TRBV12-3/TRBV12-4
CDR3 length: 13
D gene: TRBD1
CDR3 protein: CASSLGGASEAFF
CDR3 DNA: TGTGCCAGCAGTCTAGGGGGCGCCTCTGAAGCTTTCTTT

clone size: -
J gene: TRBJ2-7
V gene: TRBV10-3
CDR3 length: 14
D gene: TRBD1
CDR3 protein: CAIRTGTGVHEQYF
CDR3 DNA: TGTGCCATCAGAACCGGGACAGGGGTCCACGAGCAGTACTTC

clone size: -
J gene: TRBJ1-2
V gene: TRBV5-1
CDR3 length: 15
D gene: TRBD1
CDR3 protein: CASSLGGGPQRGYTF
CDR3 DNA: TGCGCCAGCAGCTTGGGAGGGGGCCCTCAGCGCGGCTACACCTTC

clone size: few
J gene: TRBJ2-1
V gene: TRBV11-3
CDR3 length: 15
D gene: TRBD2
CDR3 protein: CASSLLAGGYNEQFF
CDR3 DNA: TGTGCCAGCAGCCTTCTAGCGGGGGGATACAATGAGCAGTTCTTC

clone size: -
J gene: TRBJ2-5
V gene: TRBV2
CDR3 length: 14
D gene: TRBD2
CDR3 protein: CASRSTGGVETQYF
CDR3 DNA: TGTGCCAGCAGATCTACGGGGGGAGTTGAGACCCAGTACTTC

clone size: -
J gene: TRBJ2-7
V gene: TRBV29-1
CDR3 length: 13
D gene: -
CDR3 protein: CSARSGQGYEQYF
CDR3 DNA: TGCAGCGCTCGGAGCGGGCAGGGCTACGAGCAGTACTTC

clone size: -
J gene: TRBJ1-1
V gene: TRBV7-9
CDR3 length: 13
D gene: -
CDR3 protein: CASSPSIYTEAFF
CDR3 DNA: TGTGCCAGCAGCCCCTCTATATACACTGAAGCTTTCTTT

clone size: -
J gene: TRBJ2-5
V gene: TRBV5-1
CDR3 length: 16
D gene: TRBD2
CDR3 protein: CASSLSSGGYQETQYF
CDR3 DNA: TGCGCCAGCAGCTTGTCTAGCGGGGGGTACCAAGAGACCCAGTACTTC

clone size: once
J gene: TRBJ1-1
V gene: TRBV7-8
CDR3 length: 14
D gene: -
CDR3 protein: CASSLDTLSTEAFF
CDR3 DNA: TGTGCCAGCAGCTTAGATACTCTGAGCACTGAAGCTTTCTTT

clone size: -
J gene: TRBJ2-1
V gene: TRBV5-1
CDR3 length: 17
D gene: TRBD2
CDR3 protein: CASSLAIAGETYNEQFF
CDR3 DNA: TGCGCCAGCAGCTTGGCGATAGCGGGGGAGACCTACAATGAGCAGTTCTTC

clone size: once
J gene: TRBJ2-1
V gene: TRBV19
CDR3 length: 15
D gene: TRBD2
CDR3 protein: CASSFSGVPYNEQFF
CDR3 DNA: TGTGCCAGTAGTTTTAGCGGGGTCCCCTACAATGAGCAGTTCTTC

clone size: -
J gene: TRBJ1-5
V gene: TRBV7-2
CDR3 length: 14
D gene: -
CDR3 protein: CASSFSQTHQPQHF
CDR3 DNA: TGTGCCAGCAGCTTTTCACAGACGCATCAGCCCCAGCATTTT

clone size: -
J gene: TRBJ2-1
V gene: TRBV6-2/TRBV6-3
CDR3 length: 15
D gene: TRBD2
CDR3 protein: CASSSLAGYYNEQFF
CDR3 DNA: TGTGCCAGCAGTTCATTAGCGGGGTACTACAATGAGCAGTTCTTC

clone size: once
J gene: TRBJ1-2
V gene: TRBV15
CDR3 length: 14
D gene: TRBD1
CDR3 protein: CATSRDKRTGRTYF
CDR3 DNA: TGTGCCACCAGCAGAGATAAGAGGACAGGGAGGACTTACTTC

clone size: -
J gene: TRBJ1-1
V gene: TRBV3-1/TRBV3-2
CDR3 length: 13
D gene: -
CDR3 protein: CASSPTPNTEAFF
CDR3 DNA: TGTGCCAGCAGCCCTACCCCGAACACTGAAGCTTTCTTT

clone size: -
J gene: TRBJ1-2
V gene: TRBV29-1
CDR3 length: 13
D gene: -
CDR3 protein: CSVVRQARYGYTF
CDR3 DNA: TGCAGCGTTGTCCGACAGGCCCGGTATGGCTACACCTTC

clone size: once
J gene: TRBJ1-2
V gene: TRBV4-1
CDR3 length: 17
D gene: -
CDR3 protein: CASSQAPGMGGYYGYTF
CDR3 DNA: TGCGCCAGCAGCCAAGCCCCAGGGATGGGAGGTTACTATGGCTACACCTTC

clone size: -
J gene: TRBJ2-1
V gene: TRBV27
CDR3 length: 15
D gene: TRBD2
CDR3 protein: CASSLSWGLDNEQFF
CDR3 DNA: TGTGCCAGCAGTTTAAGCTGGGGACTAGATAATGAGCAGTTCTTC

clone size: -
J gene: TRBJ2-5
V gene: TRBV5-1
CDR3 length: 13
D gene: -
CDR3 protein: CASSRGGGETQYF
CDR3 DNA: TGCGCCAGCAGCAGGGGGGGCGGAGAGACCCAGTACTTC

clone size: -
J gene: TRBJ2-7
V gene: TRBV5-6
CDR3 length: 17
D gene: TRBD2
CDR3 protein: CASSLALGLAGSYEQYF
CDR3 DNA: TGTGCCAGCAGCTTGGCATTAGGGCTAGCGGGCTCCTACGAGCAGTACTTC

clone size: -
J gene: TRBJ1-6
V gene: TRBV27
CDR3 length: 14
D gene: TRBD1
CDR3 protein: CASRITGAASPLHF
CDR3 DNA: TGTGCCAGCAGAATAACAGGGGCCGCCTCACCCCTCCACTTT

clone size: -
J gene: TRBJ1-4
V gene: TRBV19
CDR3 length: 15
D gene: TRBD1
CDR3 protein: CASSTMTGGFEKLFF
CDR3 DNA: TGTGCCAGTAGTACAATGACAGGGGGATTCGAAAAACTGTTTTTT

clone size: -
J gene: TRBJ1-1
V gene: TRBV6-5
CDR3 length: 14
D gene: -
CDR3 protein: CASSPKPVTAEAFF
CDR3 DNA: TGTGCCAGCAGTCCGAAACCCGTTACAGCTGAAGCTTTCTTT

clone size: -
J gene: TRBJ2-5
V gene: TRBV3-1/TRBV3-2
CDR3 length: 13
D gene: -
CDR3 protein: CASSPGVSETQYF
CDR3 DNA: TGTGCCAGCAGTCCCGGAGTTTCTGAGACCCAGTACTTC

clone size: once
J gene: TRBJ1-2
V gene: TRBV9
CDR3 length: 10
D gene: -
CDR3 protein: CASSPGGLTF
CDR3 DNA: TGTGCCAGCAGCCCCGGTGGTCTCACCTTC

clone size: -
J gene: TRBJ2-5
V gene: TRBV6-1
CDR3 length: 16
D gene: TRBD1
CDR3 protein: CASSDPRQGAGETQYF
CDR3 DNA: TGTGCCAGCAGTGACCCTAGACAGGGGGCCGGGGAGACCCAGTACTTC

clone size: -
J gene: TRBJ2-1
V gene: TRBV11-1
CDR3 length: 15
D gene: -
CDR3 protein: CASSHSVSSYNEQFF
CDR3 DNA: TGTGCCAGCAGCCATAGCGTGAGCTCCTACAATGAGCAGTTCTTC

clone size: few
J gene: TRBJ2-3
V gene: TRBV4-2
CDR3 length: 16
D gene: TRBD2
CDR3 protein: CASSQAASGGSDTQYF
CDR3 DNA: TGTGCCAGCAGCCAAGCGGCTAGCGGGGGGTCGGATACGCAGTATTTT

clone size: -
J gene: TRBJ2-4
V gene: TRBV5-1
CDR3 length: 16
D gene: TRBD2
CDR3 protein: CASSPTSGGAKNIQYF
CDR3 DNA: TGCGCCAGCAGCCCAACTAGCGGGGGAGCCAAAAACATTCAGTACTTC

clone size: -
J gene: TRBJ1-1
V gene: TRBV10-3
CDR3 length: 15
D gene: TRBD1
CDR3 protein: CAITTMTGGSAEAFF
CDR3 DNA: TGTGCCATTACCACAATGACAGGGGGGAGCGCTGAAGCTTTCTTT

clone size: -
J gene: TRBJ2-7
V gene: TRBV7-9
CDR3 length: 15
D gene: -
CDR3 protein: CASSLSGTYSYEQYF
CDR3 DNA: TGTGCCAGCAGCTTATCCGGGACATACTCCTACGAGCAGTACTTC

clone size: -
J gene: TRBJ2-6
V gene: TRBV25-1
CDR3 length: 16
D gene: TRBD2
CDR3 protein: CASSEWGGSGANVLTF
CDR3 DNA: TGTGCCAGCAGTGAATGGGGGGGCTCTGGGGCCAACGTCCTGACTTTC

clone size: -
J gene: TRBJ1-1
V gene: TRBV6-5
CDR3 length: 14
D gene: TRBD1
CDR3 protein: CASRGRTGGTEAFF
CDR3 DNA: TGTGCCAGCAGGGGGAGGACAGGGGGCACTGAAGCTTTCTTT